These T cell receptor beta chains were read from a single sample in a study of T cell responses to AZD1222 COVID-19 vaccine. The table came from immunoSEQ multiplex PCR; TCRdb's copy has only in-frame clones and leaves some out. The sample comprises approximately 170,000 clones, more than 80% of which are singletons, and about 3.9% rests with the top ten. The source was peripheral blood, collected on day 0 of AZD1222 vaccination. Every receptor here comes from an adult in good health. The CDR3 runs from the conserved cysteine through the conserved F or W. A D gene is named only where the DNA matches it firmly. Expanded clones are given a class, and other clones once, few, many or no size at all.

once,.,TRBV3-1/TRBV3-2,TRBJ1-5,CASSQGRGDQPQHF,TGTGCCAGCAGCCAGGGGAGGGGCGATCAGCCCCAGCATTTT
.,.,TRBV10-3,TRBJ1-2,CAISKTENYGYTF,TGTGCCATCAGCAAGACAGAAAACTATGGCTACACCTTC
once,.,TRBV12-3/TRBV12-4,TRBJ1-1,CASSLRGDTEAFF,TGTGCCAGCAGTTTAAGGGGTGACACTGAAGCTTTCTTT
.,.,TRBV2,TRBJ1-3,CASSEKMGGNTIYF,TGTGCCAGCAGTGAAAAGATGGGAGGAAACACCATATATTTT
.,.,TRBV7-9,TRBJ2-5,CASSPGLKGRETQYF,TGTGCCAGCAGCCCAGGACTCAAGGGTAGGGAGACCCAGTACTTC
.,TRBD1,TRBV19,TRBJ2-1,CASSALTGYYNEQFF,TGTGCCAGTAGTGCCCTGACAGGGTACTACAATGAGCAGTTCTTC
.,.,TRBV20-1,TRBJ1-1,CSVPRGPEAFF,TGCAGTGTCCCGAGAGGCCCTGAAGCTTTCTTT
.,.,TRBV3-1/TRBV3-2,TRBJ1-5,CASSQDYSDNQPQHF,TGTGCCAGCAGCCAAGATTACAGCGACAATCAGCCCCAGCATTTT
.,.,TRBV7-8,TRBJ1-2,CASSLRFMSSGIRTTGYTF,TGTGCCAGCAGCTTAAGGTTTATGTCGTCCGGGATCAGGACTACTGGCTACACCTTC
.,.,TRBV11-2,TRBJ1-5,CASSLARNQPQHF,TGTGCCAGCAGCTTAGCCCGCAATCAGCCCCAGCATTTT
.,.,TRBV7-2,TRBJ1-3,CASSAQGHSGNTIYF,TGTGCCAGCAGCGCACAGGGTCACTCTGGAAACACCATATATTTT
.,.,TRBV27,TRBJ2-7,CASSLKTGPLYEQYF,TGTGCCAGCAGTTTGAAGACAGGACCGCTCTACGAGCAGTACTTC
.,TRBD1,TRBV18,TRBJ1-1,CASSRQGVGTEAFF,TGTGCCAGCTCACGACAGGGAGTAGGGACTGAAGCTTTCTTT
.,.,TRBV7-2,TRBJ1-5,CASSLGRGGQPQHF,TGTGCCAGCAGCTTAGGCAGGGGAGGTCAGCCCCAGCATTTT
.,TRBD1,TRBV29-1,TRBJ2-7,CSATGTGYNGGYEQYF,TGCAGCGCAACCGGGACAGGGTATAATGGGGGCTACGAGCAGTACTTC
.,.,TRBV5-5,TRBJ1-6,CASSFLTPERGSPLHF,TGTGCCAGCAGCTTCCTGACACCTGAACGGGGTTCACCCCTCCACTTT
.,.,TRBV6-5,TRBJ1-1,CASRGLLMNTEAFF,TGTGCCAGCAGGGGCCTATTAATGAACACTGAAGCTTTCTTT
.,TRBD2,TRBV25-1,TRBJ2-1,CASSELLAAFYNEQFF,TGTGCCAGCAGTGAATTACTAGCGGCCTTCTACAATGAGCAGTTCTTC
.,.,TRBV7-9,TRBJ1-2,CASSLAGQGGYGYTF,TGTGCCAGCAGCTTAGCGGGGCAGGGAGGCTATGGCTACACCTTC
once,TRBD1,TRBV19,TRBJ1-2,CASSAGDSLGANYGYTF,TGTGCCAGTAGTGCAGGGGACAGTCTGGGGGCCAACTATGGCTACACCTTC
.,.,TRBV6-5,TRBJ1-4,CASSLSGAANEKLFF,TGTGCCAGCAGCCTATCGGGGGCAGCTAATGAAAAACTGTTTTTT
.,.,TRBV7-8,TRBJ1-1,CASSKGYGTEAFF,TGTGCCAGCAGCAAGGGGTATGGCACTGAAGCTTTCTTT
once,.,TRBV27,TRBJ1-1,CASSLTPEGTEAFF,TGTGCCAGCAGCCTAACACCGGAGGGAACTGAAGCTTTCTTT
.,TRBD1,TRBV5-1,TRBJ1-2,CASSLDRGQEGYTF,TGCGCCAGCAGCCTGGACAGGGGGCAAGAGGGCTACACCTTC
.,.,TRBV7-9,TRBJ1-4,CASSLAAANEKLFF,TGTGCCAGCAGCTTAGCGGCAGCTAATGAAAAACTGTTTTTT
.,.,TRBV10-3,TRBJ2-5,CAISSPPPRETQYF,TGTGCCATCAGTAGCCCCCCGCCGCGCGAGACCCAGTACTTC
.,TRBD2,TRBV3-1/TRBV3-2,TRBJ2-7,CASSLVAGGGDEQYF,TGTGCCAGCAGCCTAGTAGCGGGAGGCGGCGACGAGCAGTACTTC
.,.,TRBV29-1,TRBJ1-1,CSVEGRAFTEAFF,TGCAGCGTTGAAGGACGGGCTTTTACTGAAGCTTTCTTT
.,.,TRBV14,TRBJ1-2,CASSQELRANYGYTF,TGTGCCAGCAGCCAAGAGTTACGGGCGAACTATGGCTACACCTTC
.,.,TRBV4-1,TRBJ2-1,CASRQWDEQFF,TGCGCCAGCAGGCAGTGGGATGAGCAGTTCTTC
.,.,TRBV27,TRBJ2-7,CASSFGGGIYEQYF,TGTGCCAGCTCCTTCGGAGGGGGGATATACGAGCAGTACTTC
.,.,TRBV5-1,TRBJ2-2,CASSDAGLGNTGELFF,TGCGCCAGCAGCGATGCAGGGTTGGGCAACACCGGGGAGCTGTTTTTT
.,.,TRBV2,TRBJ1-4,CASSDPVGSPVVKLFF,TGTGCCAGCAGCGACCCGGTGGGCAGCCCTGTGGTAAAACTGTTTTTT
.,.,TRBV28,TRBJ2-7,CASSPGGQQREQYF,TGTGCCAGCAGTCCTGGGGGGCAGCAGAGGGAGCAGTACTTC
.,TRBD1,TRBV5-4,TRBJ2-7,CASRRDRVSSYEQYF,TGTGCCAGCAGACGGGACAGGGTGAGCTCCTACGAGCAGTACTTC
.,TRBD2,TRBV28,TRBJ2-1,CASRLAGGGYNEQFF,TGTGCCAGCAGATTAGCGGGGGGAGGTTACAATGAGCAGTTCTTC
.,.,TRBV19,TRBJ1-1,CASTSGTQGGAFF,TGTGCCAGTACCTCGGGGACACAGGGCGGAGCTTTCTTT
once,.,TRBV2,TRBJ2-3,CASRSYPEGDTQYF,TGTGCCAGCAGATCATATCCCGAGGGGGATACGCAGTATTTT
.,.,TRBV21-1,TRBJ1-1,CASSPGGNTEAFF,TGTGCCAGCAGTCCTGGAGGGAACACTGAAGCTTTCTTT
.,.,TRBV5-1,TRBJ1-1,CASTNMESTEAFF,TGCGCCAGCACTAATATGGAGTCCACTGAAGCTTTCTTT
.,.,TRBV28,TRBJ1-2,CASTTFRGYGYTF,TGTGCCAGCACCACCTTTCGGGGTTATGGCTACACCTTC
few,.,TRBV2,TRBJ1-2,CASSEGPPHYGYTF,TGTGCCAGCAGTGAAGGACCACCACACTATGGCTACACCTTC
.,.,TRBV5-1,TRBJ1-4,CASRKNSGGDEKLFF,TGCGCCAGCAGAAAGAACTCAGGAGGGGATGAAAAACTGTTTTTT
.,TRBD2,TRBV20-1,TRBJ2-1,CSASSPAGNSRSSYNEQFF,TGCAGTGCTAGTTCTCCAGCGGGGAACAGCAGGAGCTCCTACAATGAGCAGTTCTTC
.,.,TRBV6-5,TRBJ1-2,CASSYSGGDYGYTF,TGTGCCAGCAGTTACTCTGGGGGCGACTATGGCTACACCTTC
.,TRBD1,TRBV11-2,TRBJ1-6,CASSLGTGGNSPLHF,TGTGCCAGCAGCCTCGGGACAGGCGGGAATTCACCCCTCCACTTT
.,.,TRBV15,TRBJ1-6,CATSRDRGLPPLHF,TGTGCCACCAGCAGAGATCGGGGTTTGCCACCCCTCCACTTT
.,TRBD1,TRBV6-5,TRBJ2-7,CASSIGQDSYEQYF,TGTGCCAGCAGCATCGGACAGGACTCCTACGAGCAGTACTTC
.,.,TRBV13,TRBJ1-1,CASSGAYTEAFF,TGTGCCAGCAGCGGGGCCTATACTGAAGCTTTCTTT